Following are 31 T cell receptor beta chains from one sample sequenced in a study of blood T cell repertoires in COVID-19. Sequencing was performed with immunoSEQ multiplex PCR; in TCRdb, only in-frame clones are kept and a portion is missing. The table records 160,000 or so clones, 90% of them present only once. Sample: peripheral blood. These receptors all come from a man aged 60 to 75 with active or convalescent COVID-19.

V and J are TRBV3-1 (or the pseudogene TRBV3-2) and TRBJ2-1, with 7 bases matching TRBD2. The V and J ends lost 1 base and 0 bases, in that order; junction bases with no gene match: 6. There are 17 residues in the CDR3. Germline CDR1 is LGHDT and CDR2 is YNNKEL (reference sequence). CDR3 nucleotide sequence: TGTGCCAGCAGCCAAGGGGAACTAGCGAGCTCCTACAATGAGCAGTTCTTC. Its protein is CASSQGELASSYNEQFF.

The CDR3 sequence is CASSLPETLNEQFF. For the CDR3, the DNA is TGCGCCAGCAGCTTGCCGGAGACGCTCAATGAGCAGTTCTTC. The chain employs TRBV5-1 and TRBJ2-1; no clear D. The CDR3 covers 14 residues. V lost 1 base, J lost 6 bases, and 11 bases lay in between. The germline V gene encodes CDR1 SGHRS and CDR2 YFSETQ.

The chain is built from TRBV10-2 and TRBJ1-1; D call uncertain. This CDR3 is built from 14 residues. The V end was cut by 0 bases, the J end by 1 base, with 6 bases between. Germline CDR1 is WSHSY and CDR2 is SAAADI. CDR3 DNA sequence: TGCGCCAGCAGTGAGTCGCACAGGAACACTGAAGCTTTCTTT. Amino acids: CASSESHRNTEAFF.

This clone was found once. This chain uses TRBV5-1 with TRBJ2-5; D may be TRBD1 (6 bases). The CDR3 totals 17 residues. V was trimmed by 4 bases and J by 2 bases, leaving 21 bases between them. Germline CDR1 is SGHRS and CDR2 is YFSETQ. The CDR3 DNA reads TGCGCCAGCAGCCGCGCCCGACAGGAGACACAGCAAGAGACCCAGTACTTC. It yields the protein CASSRARQETQQETQYF.

The chain employs TRBV9 and TRBJ1-4; D is possibly TRBD1 (6 bases). The CDR3 loop spans 14 amino acids. Trimming left V 3 bases short and J 2 bases short, with 8 bases between. The V gene's germline CDR1 is SGDLS and CDR2 YYNGEE. The CDR3 is CASSARGTNEKLFF. The DNA of the CDR3 is TGTGCCAGCAGCGCTAGGGGGACTAATGAAAAACTGTTTTTT.

The J gene is TRBJ2-1, the V gene TRBV5-1, with 8 positions matching TRBD2. The J segment lost 7 bases and the V segment lost 4 bases, leaving 10 bases of the junction unmatched. Germline V gene lookup returns CDR1 SGHRS and CDR2 YFSETQ. The CDR3 is 15 residues long. The CDR3 nucleotides are TGCGCCAGCAGCCCAGGGACTAGTAGAGGGAATGAGCAGTTCTTC. This translates into CASSPGTSRGNEQFF.

This clone was detected a few times. The chain joins TRBV11-2 to TRBJ1-5; 7 positions agree with TRBD1. Trimming removed 0 bases from V and 6 bases from J; junction bases left unmatched: 5. CDR3 length: 15 amino acids. Germline V gene lookup returns CDR1 SGHAT and CDR2 FQNNGV. CDR3 loop: CASSLDQGGGQPQHF. CDR3 coding DNA: TGTGCCAGCAGCTTAGATCAAGGGGGCGGTCAGCCCCAGCATTTT.

The chain links TRBV2 to TRBJ1-1, with TRBD1 as a possible D gene (5 bases). Trimming left V 4 bases short and J 1 base short, with 10 bases between. Looked up from germline, CDR1 is SNHLY and CDR2 is FYNNEI. The CDR3 length is 14 residues. The CDR3 DNA follows: TGTGCCAGCAGTGGTAGGGGCGCGAACACTGAAGCTTTCTTT. Translated: CASSGRGANTEAFF.

The V call is TRBV3-1 (or the pseudogene TRBV3-2), the J call TRBJ2-2; D is undetermined. The CDR3 contains 13 residues. CDR1 is LGHDT and CDR2 is YNNKEL in the germline V gene (reference sequence). Trimming left V 0 bases short and J 6 bases short, with 5 bases between. The CDR3 DNA sequence: TGTGCCAGCAGCCAAGACAGCGCCGGGGAGCTGTTTTTT. This sequence encodes CASSQDSAGELFF.

V is TRBV5-6 and J is TRBJ1-3; 7 positions match TRBD1. V lost 3 bases, J lost 0 bases, and 3 bases stayed unmatched. CDR1 SGHDT and CDR2 YYEEEE come from the germline V gene. The CDR3 totals 15 residues. In DNA form, the CDR3 reads TGTGCCAGCAGCTACAGGGGTATCTCTGGAAACACCATATATTTT. Its translation is CASSYRGISGNTIYF.

This rearrangement joins TRBV7-9 to TRBJ2-7; D might be TRBD2 (5 bases). The V gene lost 5 bases and the J gene lost 0 bases, with 17 bases spanning the gap. The CDR3 runs 16 residues. Germline V lookup: CDR1 SEHNR, CDR2 FQNEAQ (reference sequence). The CDR3 loop is CASSSLWGRGSYEQYF. The CDR3 DNA sequence: TGTGCCAGCAGCAGCCTGTGGGGTCGGGGCTCCTACGAGCAGTACTTC.

The rearrangement uses TRBV23-1 and TRBJ2-2; 10 bases align to TRBD1. TRBV23-1 is classed as an ORF, of uncertain function. Trimming removed 7 bases from V and 1 base from J; junction bases left unmatched: 21. This CDR3 contains 21 residues. CDR3 coding DNA: TGCGCCAGCAATCTAGACCACCGACAGGGGGCGAAGTCGGAGAACACCGGGGAGCTGTTTTTT. This translates into CASNLDHRQGAKSENTGELFF.

V is TRBV27 and J is TRBJ2-7; D is unresolved. Germline V gene data show CDR1 as MNHEY and CDR2 as SMNVEV (reference sequence). There are 14 residues in the CDR3. V lost 3 bases to trimming and J lost 2 bases, with 11 bases between them. CDR3 residues: CASSLLVGAYEQYF. The CDR3 DNA reads as TGTGCCAGCAGTTTGTTAGTCGGAGCCTACGAGCAGTACTTC.

This sequence joins TRBV2 and TRBJ1-2, with 9 positions matching TRBD1. The CDR3 is made up of 15 amino acids. The ends lost 6 bases at V and 4 bases at J; junction bases unmatched: 9. CDR1 SNHLY and CDR2 FYNNEI come from the germline V gene. The CDR3 is CASRVDRGNGYGYTF. The CDR3 coding sequence is TGTGCCAGCAGGGTCGACAGGGGGAATGGCTATGGCTACACCTTC.

This clone was seen only once. The J gene is TRBJ1-1, the V gene TRBV9, with D unresolved. The CDR3 contains 17 residues. Trimming removed 0 bases from V and 2 bases from J, with 17 bases in between. The germline V gene has CDR1 SGDLS and CDR2 YYNGEE. CDR3 sequence (DNA): TGTGCCAGCAGCGTAGGGTGGAGGCAGGCATTTAACACTGAAGCTTTCTTT. Its protein product is CASSVGWRQAFNTEAFF. Complete variable domain (other parts from reference TRBV9 and TRBJ1-1): DSGVTQTPKHLITATGQRVTLRCSPRSGDLSVYWYQQSLDQGLQFLIQYYNGEERAKGNILERFSAQQFPDLHSELNLSSLELGDSALYFCASSVGWRQAFNTEAFFGQGTRLTVV.

This clone was seen a single time. This chain connects TRBV18 to TRBJ1-2; D might be TRBD1 (6 bases). V lost 6 bases, J lost 5 bases, and 25 bases lay in between. Germline CDR1 is KGHSH and CDR2 is LQKENI. This CDR3 spans 17 amino acids. The CDR3 here is CASSSREQGTAIYGYTF. The CDR3 DNA is TGTGCCAGCTCTTCCAGGGAACAGGGAACAGCTATTTATGGCTACACCTTC.

The chain carries TRBV7-9 and TRBJ2-3, with a tentative D call TRBD2 (7 bases). In germline, CDR1 is SEHNR, CDR2 FQNEAQ (reference sequence). The CDR3 loop spans 16 amino acids. V lost 1 base to trimming and J lost 1 base, with 12 bases between them. The chain's CDR3 is CASSLGRGLRTDTQYF. The CDR3 nucleotides read TGTGCCAGCAGCTTAGGGCGGGGGCTACGCACAGATACGCAGTATTTT. The whole variable domain, remainder taken from reference TRBV7-9 and TRBJ2-3, is DTGVSQNPRHKITKRGQNVTFRCDPISEHNRLYWYRQTLGQGPEFLTYFQNEAQLEKSRLLSDRFSAERPKGSFSTLEIQRTEQGDSAMYLCASSLGRGLRTDTQYFGPGTRLTVL.

For the CDR3, the DNA is TGTGCCAGCACCATGCGATCCTCTGGAAACACCATATATTTT. This encodes CASTMRSSGNTIYF. The J gene is TRBJ1-3, the V gene TRBV5-5; D remains ambiguous. Trimming took off 6 bases at V and 0 bases at J, with 10 bases between the two ends. The CDR3 length is 14 residues. Looked up from germline, CDR1 is SGHKS and CDR2 is YYEKEE (reference sequence).

This chain joins TRBV11-2 and TRBJ2-3; D may be TRBD2 (6 bases). This CDR3 is 17 amino acids long. V was trimmed by 0 bases and J by 2 bases, leaving 15 bases between them. Germline values: CDR1 SGHAT, CDR2 FQNNGV. The CDR3 DNA sequence: TGTGCCAGCAGCTTAGATGGGGTTCTGGGACTCACAGATACGCAGTATTTT. Translation gives CASSLDGVLGLTDTQYF.

This chain connects TRBV7-9 to TRBJ1-1; 7 bases fit TRBD1. The trim removed 5 bases at V and 5 bases at J, leaving 11 bases unmatched. Germline-derived CDR1 and CDR2 are SEHNR and FQNEAQ (reference sequence). CDR3 length: 15 amino acids. The CDR3, as DNA: TGTGCCAGCAGCACTACGAGACAGGGAGGAACTGAAGCTTTCTTT. Translated, it gives CASSTTRQGGTEAFF. Combining the CDR3 with reference TRBV7-9 and TRBJ1-1 gives the whole variable domain DTGVSQNPRHKITKRGQNVTFRCDPISEHNRLYWYRQTLGQGPEFLTYFQNEAQLEKSRLLSDRFSAERPKGSFSTLEIQRTEQGDSAMYLCASSTTRQGGTEAFFGQGTRLTVV.

The rearrangement uses TRBV27 and TRBJ1-2; 8 positions match TRBD1. CDR1 is MNHEY and CDR2 is SMNVEV in the germline V gene (reference sequence). With 5 bases clipped from V and 5 bases from J, the junction kept 4 bases outside the gene matches. The CDR3 length is 13 residues. The CDR3 sequence: CASSDRGQYGYTF. In DNA, the CDR3 is TGTGCCAGCAGTGACAGGGGCCAGTATGGCTACACCTTC.

The rearrangement links TRBV3-1 (or the pseudogene TRBV3-2) to TRBJ1-2, with D tentatively TRBD1 (5 bases). This CDR3 comprises 15 residues. With 0 bases removed from V and 2 bases from J, the gap between germline ends came to 10 bases. Germline V gene data show CDR1 as LGHDT and CDR2 as YNNKEL (reference sequence). Here the CDR3 DNA reads TGTGCCAGCAGCCAAGATATATCAGGGAACTATGGCTACACCTTC. It specifies CASSQDISGNYGYTF.

The V call is TRBV5-4, the J call TRBJ1-1; D not certain. The length of the CDR3 is 16 residues. The V end was cut by 6 bases, the J end by 1 base, with 19 bases between. Germline lookup yields CDR1 SGHNT and CDR2 YYREEE (reference sequence). CDR3 coding DNA: TGTGCCAGCACTATGAGAGGCCTCGAAGGGAACACTGAAGCTTTCTTT. Translating it yields CASTMRGLEGNTEAFF.

The chain carries TRBV5-1 and TRBJ2-2, with 8 bases matching TRBD2. The CDR3 consists of 15 residues. Germline lookup yields CDR1 SGHRS and CDR2 YFSETQ. The J segment lost 4 bases and the V segment lost 5 bases, leaving 7 bases of the junction unmatched. CDR3 nucleotides: TGCGCCAGCAGTATCGTAGCGGGATCCACCGGGGAGCTGTTTTTT. Its translation is CASSIVAGSTGELFF.

The V and J genes are TRBV7-2 and TRBJ1-2, with a possible D match to TRBD1 (5 bases). Germline V CDR1 and CDR2: SGHTA, FQGNSA. This CDR3 region has 14 residues. Trimming removed 3 bases at V and 5 bases at J, with 13 bases between. The DNA for the CDR3 is TGTGCCAGCAGCTTTGACAGCCCAAGGTATGGCTACACCTTC. It yields the protein CASSFDSPRYGYTF.

The genes are TRBV5-1 and TRBJ1-5; D might be TRBD1 (5 bases). The length of the CDR3 is 13 residues. CDR1 SGHRS and CDR2 YFSETQ come from the germline V gene. V dropped 0 bases and J dropped 7 bases, with 8 bases sitting between them. The CDR3 loop reads CASSLAGEQPQHF. The DNA of the CDR3 is TGCGCCAGCAGCTTGGCGGGGGAACAGCCCCAGCATTTT.

V usage is TRBV5-1 and J usage is TRBJ1-3; no firm D call. Trimming left V 0 bases short and J 3 bases short, with 13 bases between. Germline assignment: CDR1 SGHRS and CDR2 YFSETQ. This CDR3 comprises 16 residues. As DNA, the CDR3 is TGCGCCAGCAGCTTGGAGGCGGCAGACCTTGGAAACACCATATATTTT. Its protein product is CASSLEAADLGNTIYF. The whole variable domain, remainder taken from reference TRBV5-1 and TRBJ1-3, is KAGVTQTPRYLIKTRGQQVTLSCSPISGHRSVSWYQQTPGQGLQFLFEYFSETQRNKGNFPGRFSGRQFSNSRSEMNVSTLELGDSALYLCASSLEAADLGNTIYFGEGSWLTVV.

The chain links TRBV7-9 to TRBJ1-2, with D uncertain. V dropped 2 bases and J dropped 7 bases, with 8 bases sitting between them. The CDR3 has 12 residues. The germline V gene encodes CDR1 SEHNR and CDR2 FQNEAQ (reference sequence). The CDR3 DNA is TGTGCCAGCAGCTTACCGACGGGTGGCTACACCTTC. Amino acids: CASSLPTGGYTF.

The J gene is TRBJ2-7, the V gene TRBV5-1, with D perhaps matching TRBD1 (6 bases). Trimming cost V 3 bases and J 5 bases, with 9 bases left between them. CDR1 and CDR2 from the germline V gene are SGHRS and YFSETQ. This CDR3 is built from 12 residues. The CDR3 sequence is CASSWDIHEQYF. The DNA for the CDR3 is TGCGCCAGCAGCTGGGACATCCACGAGCAGTACTTC.

This chain connects TRBV6-1 to TRBJ1-5; the D gene is possibly TRBD1 (5 bases). V dropped 1 base and J dropped 7 bases, with 14 bases sitting between them. The CDR3 runs to 15 residues. The germline gives CDR1 MNHNS, CDR2 SASEGT. The CDR3 region has the DNA TGTGCCAGCAGTGAAGGCTATGGGGCGAGACAGCCCCAGCATTTT. It specifies CASSEGYGARQPQHF.

Of note for this clone: At the DNA level, this CDR3 is encoded by other sequences in the same sample as well. The chain recombines TRBV28 with TRBJ1-2; a possible D gene is TRBD1 (6 bases). The germline V and J ends were trimmed by 3 bases and 2 bases, with 7 bases remaining between them. The CDR3 runs 13 residues. In germline, CDR1 is MDHEN, CDR2 SYDVKM. CDR3 in amino acids: CASSLDRNYGYTF. The CDR3 DNA follows: TGTGCCAGCAGTTTGGACAGAAACTATGGCTACACCTTC.